Below, 4 T cell receptor beta chains from the same sample are listed, as sequenced in a study of follicular helper T cells after annual influenza vaccination. Profiled with immunoSEQ multiplex PCR; TCRdb holds only in-frame clones, not every one. This table holds about 11,000 clones, around 85% found once. Specimen: CXCR5- memory CD4+ T cells sorted from blood, collected 6 weeks after influenza vaccination. These TCRs come from an adult who received the influenza vaccine.

The chain has TRBV6-1 and TRBJ1-2; 9 bases fit TRBD1. CDR1 and CDR2 from the germline V gene are MNHNS and SASEGT. The CDR3 loop spans 18 amino acids. J was trimmed by 3 bases and V by 4 bases; bases with no gene match: 15. In DNA form, the CDR3 reads TGTGCCAGCAGTGCCATCGGGACAGGGACAAGGTGGGACTATGGCTACACCTTC. Its translation: CASSAIGTGTRWDYGYTF.

The gene calls are TRBV4-2 and TRBJ1-4; D unresolved. V was shortened by 0 bases and J by 0 bases, with 5 bases between the two germline ends. Germline V CDR1 and CDR2: LGHNA, YNFKEQ. There are 15 residues in the CDR3. CDR3 in DNA: TGTGCCAGCAGCCAAGATCGGACAACTAATGAAAAACTGTTTTTT. This encodes CASSQDRTTNEKLFF.

The chain is built from TRBV11-2 and TRBJ1-1; TRBD1 agrees at 11 bases. V shed 4 bases, J shed 5 bases, and the junction held 6 bases outside the gene matches. CDR1 is SGHAT and CDR2 is FQNNGV in the germline V gene. The CDR3 sequence is 15 residues long. CDR3 bases: TGTGCCAGCAGCTATCGGACAGGGGGCTTAACTGAAGCTTTCTTT. Protein sequence: CASSYRTGGLTEAFF.

V usage is TRBV4-2 and J usage is TRBJ2-5; no definite D call. The germline V gene encodes CDR1 LGHNA and CDR2 YNFKEQ. The CDR3 spans 13 residues. Trimming took 1 base from V and 2 from J, leaving 5 bases between them. The CDR3 sequence: CASSQARQETQYF. CDR3 coding DNA: TGTGCCAGCAGCCAAGCCAGACAAGAGACCCAGTACTTC.